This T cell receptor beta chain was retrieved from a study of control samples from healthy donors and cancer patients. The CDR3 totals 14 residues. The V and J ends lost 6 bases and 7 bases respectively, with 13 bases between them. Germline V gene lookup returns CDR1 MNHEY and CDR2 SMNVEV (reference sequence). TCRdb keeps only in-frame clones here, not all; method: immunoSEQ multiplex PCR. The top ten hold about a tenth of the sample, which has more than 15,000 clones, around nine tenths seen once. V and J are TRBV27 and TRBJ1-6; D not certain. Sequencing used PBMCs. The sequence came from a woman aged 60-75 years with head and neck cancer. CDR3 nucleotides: TGTGCCAGCAGGTCCGAAGGGCCCAATTCACCCCTCCACTTT. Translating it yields CASRSEGPNSPLHF.